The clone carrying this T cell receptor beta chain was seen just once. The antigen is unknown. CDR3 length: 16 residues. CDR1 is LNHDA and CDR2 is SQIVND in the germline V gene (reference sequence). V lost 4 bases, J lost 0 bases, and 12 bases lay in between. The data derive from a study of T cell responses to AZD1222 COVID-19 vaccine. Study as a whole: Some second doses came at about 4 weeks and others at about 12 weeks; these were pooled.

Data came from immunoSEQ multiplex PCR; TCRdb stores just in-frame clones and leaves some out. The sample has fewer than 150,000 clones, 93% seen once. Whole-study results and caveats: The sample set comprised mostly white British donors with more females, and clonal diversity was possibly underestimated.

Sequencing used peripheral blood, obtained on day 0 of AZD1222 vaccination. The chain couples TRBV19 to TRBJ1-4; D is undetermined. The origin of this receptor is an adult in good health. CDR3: CASSTAGAATNEKLFF. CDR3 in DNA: TGTGCCAGTAGTACCGCAGGCGCGGCAACTAATGAAAAACTGTTTTTT.